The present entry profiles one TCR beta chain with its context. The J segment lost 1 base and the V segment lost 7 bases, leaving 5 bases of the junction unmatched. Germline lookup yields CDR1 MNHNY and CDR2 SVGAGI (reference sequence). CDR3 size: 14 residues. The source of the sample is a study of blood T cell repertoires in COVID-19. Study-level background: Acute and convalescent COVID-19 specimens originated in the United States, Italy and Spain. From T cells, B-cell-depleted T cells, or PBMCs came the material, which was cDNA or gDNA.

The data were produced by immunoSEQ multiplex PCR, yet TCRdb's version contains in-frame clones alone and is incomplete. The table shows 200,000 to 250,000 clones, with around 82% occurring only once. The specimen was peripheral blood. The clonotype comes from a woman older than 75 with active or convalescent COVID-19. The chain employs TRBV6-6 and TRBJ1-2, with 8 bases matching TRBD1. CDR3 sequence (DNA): TGTGCCAGCACCGTCAGGGGGCGTAACTATGGCTACACCTTC. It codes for CASTVRGRNYGYTF.